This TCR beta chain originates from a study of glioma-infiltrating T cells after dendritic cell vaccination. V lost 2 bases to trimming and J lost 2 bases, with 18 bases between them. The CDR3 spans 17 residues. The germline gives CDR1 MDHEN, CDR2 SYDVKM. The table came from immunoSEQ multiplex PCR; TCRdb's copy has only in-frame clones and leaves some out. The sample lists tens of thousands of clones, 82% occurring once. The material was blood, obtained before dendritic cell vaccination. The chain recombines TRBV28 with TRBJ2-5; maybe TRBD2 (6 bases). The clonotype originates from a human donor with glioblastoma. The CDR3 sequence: CASSLLVGLFLQETQYF. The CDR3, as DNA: TGTGCCAGCAGTTTACTAGTCGGACTATTCCTTCAAGAGACCCAGTACTTC. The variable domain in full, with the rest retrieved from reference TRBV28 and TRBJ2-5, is DVKVTQSSRYLVKRTGEKVFLECVQDMDHENMFWYRQDPGLGLRLIYFSYDVKMKEKGDIPEGYSVSREKKERFSLILESASTNQTSMYLCASSLLVGLFLQETQYFGPGTRLLVL.